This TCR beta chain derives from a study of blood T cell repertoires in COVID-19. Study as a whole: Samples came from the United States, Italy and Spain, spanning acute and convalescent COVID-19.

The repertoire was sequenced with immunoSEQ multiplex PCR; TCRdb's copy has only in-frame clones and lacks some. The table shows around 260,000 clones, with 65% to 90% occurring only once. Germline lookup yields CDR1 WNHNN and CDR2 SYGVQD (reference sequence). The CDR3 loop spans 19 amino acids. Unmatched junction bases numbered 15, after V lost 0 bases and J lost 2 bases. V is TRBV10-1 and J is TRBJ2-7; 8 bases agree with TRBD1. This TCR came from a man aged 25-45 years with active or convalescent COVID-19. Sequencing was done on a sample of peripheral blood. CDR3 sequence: CASSESKSSPDRDPYEQYF. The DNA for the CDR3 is TGCGCCAGCAGTGAGTCGAAGTCTTCGCCGGACAGGGACCCCTACGAGCAGTACTTC.